A selection of T cell receptor beta chains follows, all from one sample in a study of spatial heterogeneity in lung cancer. A single record per CDR3 protein comes from TCRdb applying MiXCR to the 5' RACE reads. The table has some 9,000 distinct CDR3 sequences, less than 6% seen once. The sample consisted of lung tumor tissue, taken at surgery. The receptors derive from a female donor with early-stage non-small cell lung cancer. Both conserved end residues are part of each CDR3. The D gene is left open where the match is weak. The listing skips clone size in some rows; elsewhere it reads once, few, many or a size class.

abundance: many
d_gene: -
v_gene: TRBV20-1
j_gene: TRBJ1-5
CDR3aa: CSARTAGTFEHF
CDR3nt: TGCAGTGCTAGAACGGCCGGGACCTTTGAGCATTTT

abundance: many
d_gene: -
v_gene: TRBV20-1
j_gene: TRBJ1-1
CDR3aa: CSARIGGPNTEAFF
CDR3nt: TGCAGTGCTAGGATTGGGGGGCCGAACACTGAAGCTTTCTTT

abundance: medium-sized
d_gene: TRBD1
v_gene: TRBV4-3
j_gene: TRBJ1-4
CDR3aa: CASSQQGTGALFF
CDR3nt: TGCGCCAGCAGCCAACAGGGGACAGGGGCTCTGTTTTTT

abundance: many
d_gene: -
v_gene: TRBV12-3/TRBV12-4
j_gene: TRBJ1-1
CDR3aa: CASSRLSNTEAFF
CDR3nt: TGTGCCAGCAGTCGGCTTTCGAACACTGAAGCTTTCTTT

abundance: many
d_gene: TRBD2
v_gene: TRBV7-2
j_gene: TRBJ2-3
CDR3aa: CASSLPTSGMDTQYF
CDR3nt: TGTGCCAGCAGCTTACCCACTAGCGGTATGGATACGCAGTATTTT

abundance: -
d_gene: TRBD2
v_gene: TRBV20-1
j_gene: TRBJ2-3
CDR3aa: CSARKRTSGSADTQYF
CDR3nt: TGCAGTGCTAGGAAGAGGACTAGCGGGAGCGCAGATACGCAGTATTTT

abundance: many
d_gene: -
v_gene: TRBV12-3/TRBV12-4
j_gene: TRBJ2-5
CDR3aa: CASASQETQYF
CDR3nt: TGTGCCAGCGCTTCTCAAGAGACCCAGTACTTC

abundance: medium-sized
d_gene: -
v_gene: TRBV7-2
j_gene: TRBJ2-7
CDR3aa: CASSARLGTYEQYF
CDR3nt: TGTGCCAGCAGCGCCCGACTAGGGACCTACGAGCAGTACTTC

abundance: many
d_gene: -
v_gene: TRBV27
j_gene: TRBJ2-2
CDR3aa: CASSPLGGRTGELFF
CDR3nt: TGTGCCAGCAGTCCGCTGGGGGGTCGGACCGGGGAGCTGTTTTTT

abundance: many
d_gene: -
v_gene: TRBV11-2
j_gene: TRBJ2-7
CDR3aa: CASSPKGGAANYEQYF
CDR3nt: TGTGCCAGCAGCCCGAAGGGGGGCGCAGCGAACTACGAGCAGTACTTC

abundance: medium-sized
d_gene: -
v_gene: TRBV7-7
j_gene: TRBJ2-5
CDR3aa: CASSLSYQETQYF
CDR3nt: TGTGCCAGCAGCTTATCTTACCAAGAGACCCAGTACTTC

abundance: -
d_gene: -
v_gene: TRBV3-1
j_gene: TRBJ2-1
CDR3aa: CASSQGPVPYNEQFF
CDR3nt: TGTGCCAGCAGCCAAGGCCCGGTCCCCTACAATGAGCAGTTCTTC

abundance: many
d_gene: TRBD2
v_gene: TRBV29-1
j_gene: TRBJ2-1
CDR3aa: CSADSGTREQFF
CDR3nt: TGCAGCGCAGATAGCGGGACACGGGAGCAGTTCTTC

abundance: many
d_gene: TRBD2
v_gene: TRBV20-1
j_gene: TRBJ2-3
CDR3aa: CSARELAGGGGDTQYF
CDR3nt: TGCAGTGCTAGAGAACTAGCGGGGGGAGGAGGCGATACGCAGTATTTT

abundance: -
d_gene: TRBD1
v_gene: TRBV5-6
j_gene: TRBJ2-7
CDR3aa: CASSWGQSLGEQYF
CDR3nt: TGTGCCAGCAGCTGGGGACAGTCCTTAGGAGAGCAGTACTTC

abundance: many
d_gene: -
v_gene: TRBV7-9
j_gene: TRBJ1-1
CDR3aa: CASSLGRLNTEAFF
CDR3nt: TGTGCCAGCAGCTTAGGACGGTTGAACACTGAAGCTTTCTTT

abundance: medium-sized
d_gene: -
v_gene: TRBV7-6
j_gene: TRBJ2-5
CDR3aa: CASSTHRSWEETQYF
CDR3nt: TGTGCCAGCAGCACCCATCGTTCGTGGGAAGAGACCCAGTACTTC